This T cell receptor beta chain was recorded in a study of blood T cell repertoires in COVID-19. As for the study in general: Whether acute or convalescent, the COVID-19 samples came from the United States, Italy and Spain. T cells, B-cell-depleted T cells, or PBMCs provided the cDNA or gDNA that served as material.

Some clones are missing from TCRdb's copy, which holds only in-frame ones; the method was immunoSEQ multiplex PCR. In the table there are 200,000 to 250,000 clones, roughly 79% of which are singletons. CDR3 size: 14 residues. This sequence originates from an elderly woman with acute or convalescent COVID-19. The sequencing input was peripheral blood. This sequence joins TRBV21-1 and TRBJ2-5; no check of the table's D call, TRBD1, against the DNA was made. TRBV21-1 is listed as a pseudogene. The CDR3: CASRPGQNPETQYF. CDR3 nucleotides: TGTGCCAGCCGGCCGGGACAGAATCCAGAGACCCAGTACTTC.